The T cell receptor beta chain described here comes from a study of T cell responses to AZD1222 COVID-19 vaccine (dated by TCRdb to the early 2020s). Regarding the research as a whole: A total of approximately 250 trial participants underwent TCR sequencing, of whom about 200 had received two doses of AZD1222 and 26 had received two doses of the MenACWY control vaccine. Trial participants were enrolled by age into subgroups of 18-55, 56-69 and 70-plus years, and around 150, 28 and 57 TCR-sequenced participants, respectively, were included in these subgroups.

The research as a whole found: The whole spike protein was spanned by vaccine-associated CD4 TCRs, and dominant responses were seen in regions 160-218 and 743-854. Reportedly, almost half of the unique spike-specific TCRs recognized epitopes lying outside the regions that are mutated in the B.1.351 and B.1.1.7 variants. Only a handful of AZD1222 recipients were SARS-CoV-2 seropositive at baseline, limiting conclusions about previously exposed vaccinees. Participants were mostly white British, with more females than males. The authors suggested clonal diversity may have been underestimated. Because no samples from the day 14 peak response were available, repertoires could be characterized only after the peak T cell response. A significant rise in spike-specific TCR breadth and depth was observed after two AZD1222 doses relative to day 0 and relative to MenACWY recipients. In the small 56-69-year group, the increase in depth fell short of significance, most likely because of low power.

The CDR3 regions of human TCRbeta chains were analyzed by immunosequencing. From the authors' description of their analysis: Repertoire TCRs were matched against a reference library of SARS-CoV-2-specific TCRs generated with the MIRA antigen-specificity platform. Breadth was defined as the fraction of unique TCRs that were SARS-CoV-2-associated. Depth was defined as the fraction of total T cells that were SARS-CoV-2-associated. Each spike-specific TCR was assigned to its reactive spike region and to a CD4 or CD8 class using the MIRA data. Log10-transformed breadth and depth values were compared by one-way ANOVA with Sidak's multiple comparisons tests. The table comes from immuneACCESS by way of TCRdb, which keeps in-frame sequences with V and J called. Part of the clones is missing from these tables; in studies checked, under half for an unresolved V gene and the rest for unknown reasons. V and J calls and clone size are given by that table; D and trimming were obtained from the DNA. This sample comprises about 110,000 clones, more than 70% of them detected only once. Roughly 4.4% of the sample rests with the top ten.

The time point label, read with the paper, signifies: about 28 days (+/-7) after the second vaccine dose. Because spike-specific TCR depth and breadth did not differ between the two schedules, AZD1222 recipients who got a second dose at roughly 4 weeks were pooled with those who got a second dose at roughly 12 weeks. Vaccinee samples came from UK trials COV001 and COV002, including a single-blind randomized controlled phase 2/3 trial of AZD1222 (ChAdOx1 nCoV-19) in healthy adults. Trial participant PBMC samples were collected at day 0 and day 28 after the second dose for TCRbeta chain sequencing. The cysteine opens and the phenylalanine closes a CDR3 of 18 amino acids. Just CDR3 DNA is preserved here, 54 bases in frame from base 1. The V and J ends are trimmed by 4 bases and 4 bases, leaving 26 bases between them. The germline V gene (reference sequence) gives CDR1 as SGHNT and CDR2 as YYREEE. This clone was seen once. Its target antigen remains unknown. Base-call qualities are not available, and no considerably larger clone is one nucleotide away.

The TCR sequence derives from an adult who received the AZD1222 COVID-19 vaccine. The source material was peripheral blood, sampled 28 days after the second AZD1222 dose. This chain joins TRBV5-4 to TRBJ1-2; the D region possibly corresponds to TRBD1 (5 bases align). The DNA sequence follows: TGTGCCAGCAGCCGTCACGGGGGAGGGCTGAAGAGGGGCTATGGCTACACCTTC. This encodes CASSRHGGGLKRGYGYTF.